Described below is a single T cell receptor (beta chain) sequence and its context. The same CDR3 is also encoded by other DNA sequences in this sample. This entry belongs to a study of cytomegalovirus exposure and HLA in healthy donors. Clones were read by immunoSEQ multiplex PCR, and TCRdb kept only the in-frame ones, dropping some. The sample records tens of thousands of clones, approximately 93% being singletons. Germline CDR1 reads KGHSH; CDR2 reads LQKENI. The CDR3 is made up of 19 amino acids. Unmatched junction bases numbered 16, after V lost 3 bases and J lost 2 bases. Sequencing was performed on PBMCs. The TCR was taken from a woman in her twenties or thirties in good health and CMV-seropositive. J is TRBJ2-7 and V is TRBV18; 10 positions match TRBD2. In nucleotides, the CDR3 is TGTGCCAGCTCACCTAAGCACTCGACTCCCGGGACTAGCGCCTACGAGCAGTACTTC. Its translation: CASSPKHSTPGTSAYEQYF.